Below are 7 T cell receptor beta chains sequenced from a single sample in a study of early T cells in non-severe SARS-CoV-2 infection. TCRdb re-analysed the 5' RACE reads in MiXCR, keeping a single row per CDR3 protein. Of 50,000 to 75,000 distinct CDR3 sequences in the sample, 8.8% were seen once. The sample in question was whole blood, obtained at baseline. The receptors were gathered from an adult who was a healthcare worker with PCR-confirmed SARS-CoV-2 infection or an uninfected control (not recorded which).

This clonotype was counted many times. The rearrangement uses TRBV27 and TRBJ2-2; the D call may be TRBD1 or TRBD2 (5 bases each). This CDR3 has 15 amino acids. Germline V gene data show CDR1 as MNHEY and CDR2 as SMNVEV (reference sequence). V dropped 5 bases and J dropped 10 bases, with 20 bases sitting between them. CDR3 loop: CASSPGRAGREELFF. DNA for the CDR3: TGTGCCAGCAGTCCAGGGCGGGCTGGCCGGGAGGAGCTGTTTTTT.

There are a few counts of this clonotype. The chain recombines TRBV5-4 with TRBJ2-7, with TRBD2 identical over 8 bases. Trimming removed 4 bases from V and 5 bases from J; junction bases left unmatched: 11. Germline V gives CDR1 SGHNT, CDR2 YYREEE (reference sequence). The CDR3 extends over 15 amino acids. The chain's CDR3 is CASSPTGGLNHEQYF. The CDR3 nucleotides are TGTGCCAGCAGCCCCACGGGAGGGTTGAACCACGAGCAGTACTTC.

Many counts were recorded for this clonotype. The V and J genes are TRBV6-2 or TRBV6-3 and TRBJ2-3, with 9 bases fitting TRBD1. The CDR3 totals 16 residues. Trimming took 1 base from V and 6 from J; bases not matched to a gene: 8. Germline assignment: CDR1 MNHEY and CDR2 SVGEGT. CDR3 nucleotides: TGTGCCAGCAGTTACTTCCGGGGACAGGGAAAGGATACGCAGTATTTT. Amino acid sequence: CASSYFRGQGKDTQYF.

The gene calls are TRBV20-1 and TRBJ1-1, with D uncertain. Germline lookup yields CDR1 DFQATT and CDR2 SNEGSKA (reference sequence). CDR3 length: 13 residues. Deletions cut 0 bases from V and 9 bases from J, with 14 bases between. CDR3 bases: TGCAGTGCTAGAGATCGATCAAGTAAACAAGCTTTCTTT. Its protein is CSARDRSSKQAFF.

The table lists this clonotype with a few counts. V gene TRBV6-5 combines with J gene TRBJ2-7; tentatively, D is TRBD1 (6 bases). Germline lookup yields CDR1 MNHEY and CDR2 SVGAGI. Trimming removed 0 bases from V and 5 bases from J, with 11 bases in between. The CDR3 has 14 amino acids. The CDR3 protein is CASSYSRGSNEQYF. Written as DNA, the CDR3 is TGTGCCAGCAGTTACTCTAGGGGGTCCAACGAGCAGTACTTC.

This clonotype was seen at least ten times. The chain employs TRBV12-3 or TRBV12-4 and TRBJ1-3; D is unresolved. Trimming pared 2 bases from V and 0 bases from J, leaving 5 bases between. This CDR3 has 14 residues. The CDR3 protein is CASSLRDSGNTIYF. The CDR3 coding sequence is TGTGCCAGCAGTTTAAGAGACTCTGGAAACACCATATATTTT.

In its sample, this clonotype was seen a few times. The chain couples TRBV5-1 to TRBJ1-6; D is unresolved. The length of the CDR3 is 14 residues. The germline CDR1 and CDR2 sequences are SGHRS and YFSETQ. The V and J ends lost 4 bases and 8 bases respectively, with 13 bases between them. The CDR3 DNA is TGCGCCAGCAGCGTCGGGAATGGTGATTCACCCCTCCACTTT. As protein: CASSVGNGDSPLHF.